This passage covers 4 T cell receptor beta chains from one sample sequenced in a study of Tregs in tolerant kidney transplant recipients. This table comes from immunoSEQ multiplex PCR, and its TCRdb copy is limited to in-frame clones, with some not included. The repertoire consists of more than 75,000 clones, with 93% occurring once and the leading ten covering approximately 0.48%. The input for sequencing was CD4+ T cells from blood, taken before the transplant. These receptors were obtained from a human donor who received a combined kidney and bone marrow transplant.

This clone appeared a few times. This chain uses TRBV7-9 with TRBJ1-4; TRBD1 might be the D (5 bases). The germline CDR1 and CDR2 sequences are SEHNR and FQNEAQ (reference sequence). V was pared by 0 bases and J by 4 bases, with 9 bases between. The CDR3 is 15 amino acids. The CDR3 sequence: CASSLALQDNEKLFF. In DNA, the CDR3 is TGTGCCAGCAGCTTAGCGTTACAGGATAATGAAAAACTGTTTTTT.

The V call is TRBV5-1, the J call TRBJ2-7; 7 bases line up with TRBD2. The CDR3 contains 15 residues. Germline loops: CDR1 SGHRS, CDR2 YFSETQ. The V segment lost 1 base and the J segment 6 bases; nucleotides outside the gene matches: 10. CDR3 sequence (DNA): TGCGCCAGCAGCTTGTTCCGAGGACGGACTAGCGAGCAGTACTTC. Protein sequence: CASSLFRGRTSEQYF. The complete variable domain, with remaining parts taken from reference TRBV5-1 and TRBJ2-7, reads KAGVTQTPRYLIKTRGQQVTLSCSPISGHRSVSWYQQTPGQGLQFLFEYFSETQRNKGNFPGRFSGRQFSNSRSEMNVSTLELGDSALYLCASSLFRGRTSEQYFGPGTRLTVT.

The rearrangement joins TRBV14 to TRBJ2-2; 8 bases map to TRBD2. The CDR3 sequence is 18 residues long. Germline V gene data show CDR1 as SGHDN and CDR2 as FVKESK. Losses at the gene ends were 1 base for V and 9 bases for J; bases not matched to a gene: 16. CDR3 in amino acids: CASSQVRGSGTLLRELFF. The CDR3 DNA reads as TGTGCCAGCAGCCAAGTTCGGGGTAGCGGGACCCTCTTGCGGGAGCTGTTTTTT.

This chain joins TRBV6-9 and TRBJ2-2, with 8 bases identical to TRBD2. CDR1 MNHGY and CDR2 SVAAGI come from the germline V gene. Germline trimming cut 7 bases from V and 0 bases from J; bases unmatched to any gene: 10. The CDR3 sequence is 17 residues long. In DNA form, the CDR3 reads TGTGCCAGCACCACGACTAGCGCCGGCTCGAACACCGGGGAGCTGTTTTTT. Protein sequence: CASTTTSAGSNTGELFF.